This T cell receptor beta chain comes out of a study of shared T cell receptors in the human thymus. The CDR3 extends over 15 amino acids. With 7 bases removed from V and 2 bases from J, the gap between germline ends came to 17 bases. Per germline, CDR1 SNHLY and CDR2 FYNNEI. Produced via immunoSEQ multiplex PCR; TCRdb's table is partial and in-frame only. The top ten clones hold roughly 0.01% of a sample with approximately 730,000 clones, 70% to 90% of them seen once. The sample was also linked to a second study, of human thymus T cells. Per that study: Resections obtained during corrective heart surgery supplied the thymus tissue. Apparent bias marked the V and J gene usage of thymic and blood repertoires. Highly overlapping thymic repertoires in unrelated individuals were reported by related research.

The chain couples TRBV2 to TRBJ1-1; no definite D call. Sample: thymocytes. The receptor comes from a girl less than two years old with a congenital heart defect. CDR3 bases: TGTGCCAGCACCCCCACTCCTCGGGTTAACACTGAAGCTTTCTTT. Residues: CASTPTPRVNTEAFF.